The 8 T cell receptor beta chains below come from one sample, sequenced in a study of naive and memory T cell subsets. Two oligonucleotides, mixed equimolar, formed the beta constant-region primer covering TRBC1 and TRBC2. Each CDR3 protein is one row after TCRdb ran MiXCR on the UMI-ligation and nested PCR reads. Of 140,000 to 150,000 distinct CDR3 sequences listed, approximately 15% were seen once; the top ten hold roughly 0.14%. Sequenced input: naive CD4+ T cells from blood. The receptor set was obtained from a human donor in good health.

V is TRBV6-2 or TRBV6-3 and J is TRBJ2-1; maybe TRBD2 (5 bases). Trimming removed 6 bases at V and 7 bases at J, with 10 bases between. Germline CDR1 MNHEY, CDR2 SVGEGT. The CDR3 is 12 amino acids. The CDR3 is CASRALVNEQFF. CDR3 DNA sequence: TGTGCCAGCAGAGCACTAGTTAATGAGCAGTTCTTC.

V and J are TRBV11-2 and TRBJ2-2; TRBD2 agrees at 14 bases. Germline trimming cut 7 bases from V and 2 bases from J; bases unmatched to any gene: 12. From germline, CDR1 is SGHAT and CDR2 FQNNGV. The CDR3 loop spans 19 amino acids. DNA of the CDR3: TGTGCCAGCAAACCGTTTACGGGACTAGCGGGAGTAAACACCGGGGAGCTGTTTTTT. This translates into CASKPFTGLAGVNTGELFF.

The CDR3 protein is CASSSRTSGSKEQYF. For the CDR3, the DNA is TGTGCCAGCAGCTCCAGGACTAGCGGGAGCAAGGAGCAGTACTTC. The chain recombines TRBV7-9 with TRBJ2-7, with 13 positions matching TRBD2. CDR3 length: 15 residues. In germline, CDR1 is SEHNR, CDR2 FQNEAQ (reference sequence). J lost 7 bases, V lost 4 bases, and 7 bases had no gene match.

This chain uses TRBV4-2 with TRBJ2-1; D not certain. The CDR3 is 14 residues long. Between the trimmed V and J ends, which lost 4 bases and 4 bases, there was a span of 11 bases. From germline, CDR1 is LGHNA and CDR2 YNFKEQ. The CDR3 protein is CASSPDLGYNEQFF. CDR3 DNA: TGTGCCAGCAGCCCAGATTTAGGATACAATGAGCAGTTCTTC.

The J gene is TRBJ2-2, the V gene TRBV5-1; TRBD1 matches 7 bases. CDR3 length: 18 amino acids. CDR1 SGHRS and CDR2 YFSETQ come from the germline V gene. With V trimmed by 0 bases and J by 4 bases, 12 bases remained unmatched. The CDR3, as DNA: TGCGCCAGCAGCTTGGGCCCGTCGACAGGGTCGGCCACCGGGGAGCTGTTTTTT. It is translated as CASSLGPSTGSATGELFF.

V and J are TRBV18 and TRBJ2-7, with D tentatively TRBD1 or TRBD2 (5 bases each). The germline V gene has CDR1 KGHSH and CDR2 LQKENI. The CDR3 spans 14 residues. The V end was cut by 3 bases, the J end by 1 base, with 10 bases between. As DNA, the CDR3 is TGTGCCAGCTCACCGGGACGGAGGTCCTACGAGCAGTACTTC. It codes for CASSPGRRSYEQYF.

This clonotype was seen only a few times. V is TRBV18 and J is TRBJ2-7; D perhaps matches TRBD2 (5 bases). Between the trimmed V and J ends, which lost 2 bases and 7 bases, there was a span of 15 bases. The CDR3 sequence is 14 residues long. Germline V gives CDR1 KGHSH, CDR2 LQKENI. CDR3 in amino acids: CASSPSPSGGEQYF. The DNA of the CDR3 is TGTGCCAGCTCACCATCCCCCAGCGGCGGGGAGCAGTACTTC.

This clonotype has more than one count but fewer than ten. The chain uses TRBV7-9 and TRBJ2-5; D perhaps matches TRBD1 (6 bases). The germline CDR1 and CDR2 sequences are SEHNR and FQNEAQ (reference sequence). CDR3 length: 13 residues. V shed 4 bases and J shed 3 bases, with 9 bases lying between them. The CDR3 is CASSSWTEETQYF. DNA of the CDR3: TGTGCCAGCAGCTCCTGGACAGAAGAGACCCAGTACTTC.